Described below is a single TCR beta chain sequence and its context. Its antigen is not identified. For repertoire sequencing, the TCR beta CDR3 regions were amplified from RNA transcripts. HTBI primers were employed in first-round RT-PCR, then a second-round multiplex PCR followed. Via MiXCR, TCRdb re-called the multiplex PCR reads, giving one row per CDR3 protein. The repertoire holds about 1.1 million distinct CDR3 sequences, with about 38% as singletons. This record belongs to a study of Graves' ophthalmopathy and Graves' hyperthyroidism. Findings and limits, study-wide: Most thyroid clonotypes expanded beyond 0.001 frequency were also found in blood. Its predictions of ophthalmopathy progression gave the model around 71% sensitivity and 72% to 85% specificity.

Trimming shortened V by 5 bases and J by 9 bases, and 25 bases separated the two germline ends. Germline V gene data show CDR1 as SGHTA and CDR2 as FQGTGA. This CDR3 contains 17 residues. Ages of hyperthyroidism patients ran from 18 to 65, and their diagnoses were new, under 2 months' duration. This clonotype was sampled from an adult man with Graves' hyperthyroidism. Sequenced sample: peripheral blood or thyroid tissue (not recorded which). V is TRBV7-3 and J is TRBJ2-2; perhaps TRBD2 as D (7 bases). The CDR3 region has the DNA TGTGCCAGCAGCCTCGGGGGGCCAGGGATGATTCTACGGGAGCTGTTTTTT. As protein: CASSLGGPGMILRELFF.